One and the same sample provided the 26 T cell receptor beta chains below, sequenced in a study of blood T cell repertoires in COVID-19. Using immunoSEQ multiplex PCR, the repertoire was profiled, and TCRdb retains in-frame clones only, with some absent. Here the sample spans roughly 260,000 clones, about 87% being singletons. The sequenced material came from peripheral blood. The receptors come from a woman in her 40s with acute or convalescent COVID-19.

The chain recombines TRBV12-3 or TRBV12-4 with TRBJ1-1; D remains ambiguous. This CDR3 has 13 amino acids. The germline V and J ends were trimmed by 6 bases and 0 bases, with 8 bases remaining between them. The CDR3: CASRTTLNTEAFF. CDR3 in DNA: TGTGCCAGCAGAACTACATTGAACACTGAAGCTTTCTTT.

CDR3 bases: TGTGCCAGCCGCCTGCAGGGGCTGGGGGACCCTGGCAATCAGCCCCAGCATTTT. Translating gives CASRLQGLGDPGNQPQHF. This sequence joins TRBV19 and TRBJ1-5; D might be TRBD1 (6 bases). Trimming pared 9 bases from V and 2 bases from J, leaving 26 bases between. In germline, CDR1 is LNHDA, CDR2 SQIVND (reference sequence). This CDR3 has 18 residues.

This sequence joins TRBV19 and TRBJ2-5; TRBD1 matches at 7 bases. The trim removed 9 bases at V and 2 bases at J, leaving 12 bases unmatched. CDR1 and CDR2 from the germline V gene are LNHDA and SQIVND (reference sequence). The CDR3 has 15 residues. This CDR3 is CASGILGTAQETQYF. In DNA, the CDR3 is TGTGCCAGCGGCATACTCGGGACAGCTCAAGAGACCCAGTACTTC.

This chain uses TRBV7-9 with TRBJ1-1; D is undetermined. Between the trimmed V and J ends, which lost 1 base and 2 bases, there was a span of 8 bases. In germline, CDR1 is SEHNR, CDR2 FQNEAQ (reference sequence). This CDR3 has 14 amino acids. CDR3 nucleotides: TGTGCCAGCAGCTTAGGTCGCAGTAACACTGAAGCTTTCTTT. It encodes CASSLGRSNTEAFF.

J is TRBJ2-3 and V is TRBV30, with 9 bases that match TRBD2. Germline values: CDR1 GTSNPN, CDR2 SVGIG (reference sequence). CDR3 length: 14 amino acids. Losses at the gene ends were 4 bases for V and 1 base for J; bases not matched to a gene: 3. The CDR3 is CAWTIAGGTDTQYF. The CDR3 DNA reads as TGTGCCTGGACTATAGCGGGGGGCACAGATACGCAGTATTTT. Using reference TRBV30 and TRBJ2-3 for the parts outside the CDR3, the full variable domain is SQTIHQWPATLVQPVGSPLSLECTVEGTSNPNLYWYRQAAGRGLQLLFYSVGIGQISSEVPQNLSASRPQDRQFILSSKKLLLSDSGFYLCAWTIAGGTDTQYFGPGTRLTVL.

This clone was found once. The chain recombines TRBV9 with TRBJ2-2; possible D gene TRBD2, 6 bases. Germline CDR1 reads SGDLS; CDR2 reads YYNGEE. The CDR3 sequence is 16 residues long. Deletions cut 3 bases from V and 5 bases from J, with 17 bases between. The CDR3 DNA is TGTGCCAGCAGCGCCCTTTGGGGGGTGCAAACCGGGGAGCTGTTTTTT. Its translation: CASSALWGVQTGELFF.

The V gene is TRBV19, the J gene TRBJ2-1; the D is unclear. Trimming shortened V by 0 bases and J by 2 bases, and 14 bases separated the two germline ends. The CDR3 is 17 residues long. The V gene's germline CDR1 is LNHDA and CDR2 SQIVND (reference sequence). CDR3 sequence reads: CASSIDPRLPPYNEQFF. DNA of the CDR3: TGTGCCAGTAGTATAGACCCCCGACTGCCCCCCTACAATGAGCAGTTCTTC. Drawing the rest from reference TRBV19 and TRBJ2-1, the complete variable domain is DGGITQSPKYLFRKEGQNVTLSCEQNLNHDAMYWYRQDPGQGLRLIYYSQIVNDFQKGDIAEGYSVSREKKESFPLTVTSAQKNPTAFYLCASSIDPRLPPYNEQFFGPGTRLTVL.

In this sample, this clone turned up once. V and J are TRBV11-2 and TRBJ1-3; 11 nucleotides agree with TRBD1. The CDR3 runs to 16 residues. Germline values: CDR1 SGHAT, CDR2 FQNNGV. The junction had 5 bases not matched to a gene; V was cut back by 5 bases and J by 2 bases. Written as DNA, the CDR3 is TGTGCCAGCAGCCCTGGGACAGGGGGAGCTGGAAACACCATATATTTT. It specifies CASSPGTGGAGNTIYF.

This chain links TRBV21-1 with TRBJ2-7; TRBD1, as called in the table, went unchecked against the DNA. TRBV21-1 is a recognized pseudogene. The CDR3 totals 14 residues. Written as DNA, the CDR3 is TGTGCCAGCACCTTAAGGGGTGTACTCTACGAGCAGTACGTC. Translated, it gives CASTLRGVLYEQYV.

CDR3 amino acids: CASRGQPSSGNTIYF. CDR3 in DNA: TGTGCCAGTAGGGGACAGCCGAGCTCTGGAAACACCATATATTTT. The genes are TRBV19 and TRBJ1-3, with 7 bases aligning to TRBD1. Germline values: CDR1 LNHDA, CDR2 SQIVND (reference sequence). The CDR3 is 15 residues long. With 6 bases clipped from V and 0 bases from J, the junction kept 5 bases outside the gene matches.

The J gene is TRBJ1-4, the V gene TRBV20-1; D is perhaps TRBD1 (5 bases). The CDR3 has 13 residues. The V gene lost 3 bases and the J gene lost 8 bases, with 13 bases spanning the gap. Germline V lookup: CDR1 DFQATT, CDR2 SNEGSKA (reference sequence). CDR3 DNA sequence: TGCAGTGCTAGTGGCCAGGGTAACGAAAAACTGTTTTTT. This gives the protein CSASGQGNEKLFF.

The V gene is TRBV6-4, the J gene TRBJ1-1; D unclear. Per germline, CDR1 MRHNA and CDR2 SNTAGT. The CDR3 runs 12 residues. The V and J ends lost 0 bases and 11 bases respectively, with 10 bases between them. The CDR3 coding sequence is TGTGCCAGCAGTGACTCGCGGGATACCGCTTTCTTT. Protein sequence: CASSDSRDTAFF.

The CDR3 coding sequence is TGTGCCAGCTCACCCTCCGGGGGAATGGATAGGGGCTACACCTTC. Its protein product is CASSPSGGMDRGYTF. The chain employs TRBV18 and TRBJ1-2, with D perhaps matching TRBD1 (5 bases). V shed 3 bases and J shed 8 bases, with 19 bases lying between them. Germline values: CDR1 KGHSH, CDR2 LQKENI. The CDR3 has 15 residues. Supplemented by reference TRBV18 and TRBJ1-2, the full variable domain reads NAGVMQNPRHLVRRRGQEARLRCSPMKGHSHVYWYRQLPEEGLKFMVYLQKENIIDESGMPKERFSAEFPKEGPSILRIQQVVRGDSAAYFCASSPSGGMDRGYTFGSGTRLTVV.

The rearrangement joins TRBV3-1 (or the pseudogene TRBV3-2) to TRBJ1-1; D not resolved. Germline V CDR1 and CDR2: LGHDT, YNNKEL (reference sequence). The CDR3 is 14 residues long. The V end lost 3 bases, the J end lost 5 bases, and 13 bases lay between the germline ends. The CDR3: CASSQPGGGTEAFF. DNA for the CDR3: TGTGCCAGCAGCCAGCCAGGAGGAGGGACTGAAGCTTTCTTT.

The V and J genes are TRBV4-2 and TRBJ1-1; D might be TRBD1 (6 bases). CDR1 is LGHNA, CDR2 YNFKEQ, per germline. V shed 0 bases and J shed 6 bases, with 14 bases lying between them. The CDR3 is 15 residues long. This chain's CDR3 is CASSQDVRGWAEAFF. CDR3 sequence (DNA): TGTGCCAGCAGCCAAGATGTTAGGGGGTGGGCTGAAGCTTTCTTT.

The rearrangement links TRBV3-1 (or the pseudogene TRBV3-2) to TRBJ2-3, with D possibly TRBD2 on 7 matching bases. CDR1 and CDR2 (germline): LGHDT, YNNKEL (reference sequence). Trimming pared 1 base from V and 6 bases from J, leaving 17 bases between. The CDR3 totals 16 residues. CDR3 region: CASSQAQWGGLDTQYF. CDR3 coding DNA: TGTGCCAGCAGCCAAGCACAGTGGGGGGGCCTTGATACGCAGTATTTT.

This clone has only a few counts. V gene TRBV7-8 combines with J gene TRBJ1-3; a possible D gene is TRBD1 (6 bases). The germline gives CDR1 SGHVS, CDR2 FQNEAQ. Trimming took 2 bases from V and 1 from J, leaving 15 bases between them. The CDR3 runs to 17 residues. CDR3 coding DNA: TGTGCCAGCAGCTTATTTGGCGGGGGGACATCTGGAAACACCATATATTTT. Translation: CASSLFGGGTSGNTIYF.

Here the CDR3 reads CASSEFWLAVDYEQYV. The CDR3, as DNA: TGTGCCAGCAGTGAATTCTGGCTAGCGGTGGACTACGAGCAGTACGTC. The J gene is TRBJ2-7, the V gene TRBV6-1, with 7 positions matching TRBD2. The V gene's germline CDR1 is MNHNS and CDR2 SASEGT. V was pared by 2 bases and J by 3 bases, with 10 bases of the junction left unmatched. The CDR3 is 16 residues long.

The V call is TRBV7-8, the J call TRBJ1-2; perhaps TRBD1 as D (6 bases). CDR1 is SGHVS and CDR2 is FQNEAQ in the germline V gene. The CDR3 contains 15 residues. Trimming removed 2 bases from V and 8 bases from J, with 18 bases in between. The CDR3 DNA is TGTGCCAGCAGCTTAAACCCCAGGGGCCGCCTGGGCTACACCTTC. It encodes CASSLNPRGRLGYTF.

This clone occurred once. The V call is TRBV24-1, the J call TRBJ1-2; D gene uncertain. From germline, CDR1 is KGHDR and CDR2 SFDVKD. Trimming took off 4 bases at V and 8 bases at J, with 10 bases between the two ends. The CDR3 contains 12 residues. In DNA, the CDR3 is TGTGCCACCAGTGAAGAGGGTGGGGGCTACACCTTC. Translated, it gives CATSEEGGGYTF.

This sequence joins TRBV5-8 and TRBJ1-5; 7 nucleotides agree with TRBD1. With 4 bases clipped from V and 9 bases from J, the junction kept 10 bases outside the gene matches. The CDR3 length is 14 residues. Germline V gene lookup returns CDR1 SGHTS and CDR2 YDEGEE. Written as DNA, the CDR3 is TGTGCCAGCAGCCCGTGGGACAGTCCTCGGCCCCAGCATTTT. Translating it yields CASSPWDSPRPQHF.

The V and J genes are TRBV7-6 and TRBJ2-3, with D possibly being TRBD1 (5 bases). This CDR3 is 15 amino acids long. The V and J ends lost 11 bases and 0 bases respectively, with 18 bases between them. In germline, CDR1 is SGHVS, CDR2 FNYEAQ. CDR3 in DNA: TGTGCCGGCTCCCCTTGGGGCACGAGCACAGATACGCAGTATTTT. Protein product: CAGSPWGTSTDTQYF.

This sequence joins TRBV5-1 and TRBJ2-7, with D perhaps matching TRBD1 (6 bases). Germline CDR1 and CDR2: SGHRS and YFSETQ. V lost 4 bases and J 0 bases, leaving 11 bases between the germline ends. This CDR3 region has 14 residues. CDR3 bases: TGCGCCAGCAGCCCCGGACAGCCCTCCTACGAGCAGTACGTC. This translates into CASSPGQPSYEQYV.

This clone was seen only once. The CDR3 nucleotides read TGTGCCATCAGTGGACTAGCGGGGAACAATGAGCAGTTCTTC. This sequence encodes CAISGLAGNNEQFF. The chain links TRBV10-3 to TRBJ2-1; 11 nucleotides line up with TRBD2. The CDR3 spans 14 residues. Germline values: CDR1 ENHRY, CDR2 SYGVKD. The ends lost 4 bases at V and 5 bases at J; junction bases unmatched: 1.

This clone was counted a single time. The chain recombines TRBV2 with TRBJ1-5, with 7 bases matching TRBD1. Germline CDR1 SNHLY, CDR2 FYNNEI. J was trimmed by 1 base and V by 4 bases; bases with no gene match: 10. The CDR3 loop spans 17 amino acids. The CDR3: CASSGRTGGRSNQPQHF. In DNA form, the CDR3 reads TGTGCCAGCAGTGGCCGGACAGGAGGGCGCAGCAATCAGCCCCAGCATTTT.

This clone was seen just once. The J gene is TRBJ2-1, the V gene TRBV6-5; TRBD1 matches at 8 bases. Trimming took 8 bases from V and 6 from J; bases not matched to a gene: 3. This CDR3 comprises 12 residues. Germline assignment: CDR1 MNHEY and CDR2 SVGAGI. This chain's CDR3 is CASEQGGNEQFF. CDR3 in DNA: TGTGCCAGCGAACAGGGGGGCAATGAGCAGTTCTTC.